The sequence of this TCR beta chain was determined in a study of blood T cell repertoires in COVID-19. Profiling relied on immunoSEQ multiplex PCR, and the TCRdb table lists in-frame clones only, not all of them. The table shows under 150,000 clones, with around 79% occurring only once. The receptor was isolated from a man in his 60s with acute or convalescent COVID-19. The sequencing input was peripheral blood.

In DNA form, the CDR3 reads TGTGCCATCAGTGCAGACAGGGGTATGGAAGGCTACACCTTC. It yields the protein CAISADRGMEGYTF. This rearrangement joins TRBV10-3 to TRBJ1-2, with 8 bases matching TRBD1. Germline CDR1 ENHRY, CDR2 SYGVKD. CDR3 length equals 14 residues. V trimming: 4 bases; J trimming: 8 bases; junction bases outside the gene matches: 9.